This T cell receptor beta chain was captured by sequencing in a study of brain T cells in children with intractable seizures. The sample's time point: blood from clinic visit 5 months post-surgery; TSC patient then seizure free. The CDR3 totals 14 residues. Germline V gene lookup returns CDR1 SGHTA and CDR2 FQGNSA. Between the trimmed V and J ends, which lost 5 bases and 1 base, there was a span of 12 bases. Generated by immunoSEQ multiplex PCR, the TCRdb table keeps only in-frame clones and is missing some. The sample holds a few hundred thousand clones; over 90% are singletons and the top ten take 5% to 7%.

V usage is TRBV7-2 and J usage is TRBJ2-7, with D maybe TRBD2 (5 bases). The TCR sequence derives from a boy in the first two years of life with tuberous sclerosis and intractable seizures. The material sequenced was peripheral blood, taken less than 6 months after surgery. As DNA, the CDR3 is TGTGCCAGCAGCCCTGAGGGCTGGTCCTACGAGCAGTACTTC. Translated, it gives CASSPEGWSYEQYF.